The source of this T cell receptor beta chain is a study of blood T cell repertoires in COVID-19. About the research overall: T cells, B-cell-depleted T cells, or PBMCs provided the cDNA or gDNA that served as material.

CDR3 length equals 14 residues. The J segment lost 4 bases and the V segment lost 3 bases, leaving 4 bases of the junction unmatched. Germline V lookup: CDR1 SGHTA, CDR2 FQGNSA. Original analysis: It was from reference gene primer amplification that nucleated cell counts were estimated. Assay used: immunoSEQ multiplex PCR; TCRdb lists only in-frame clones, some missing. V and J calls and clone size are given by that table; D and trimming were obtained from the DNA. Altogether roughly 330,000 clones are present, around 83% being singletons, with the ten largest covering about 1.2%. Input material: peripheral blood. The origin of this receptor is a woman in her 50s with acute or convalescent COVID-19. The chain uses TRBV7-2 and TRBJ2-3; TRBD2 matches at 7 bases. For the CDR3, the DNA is TGTGCCAGCAGCTTTGGGGGGGGGTCAGATACGCAGTATTTT. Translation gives CASSFGGGSDTQYF.